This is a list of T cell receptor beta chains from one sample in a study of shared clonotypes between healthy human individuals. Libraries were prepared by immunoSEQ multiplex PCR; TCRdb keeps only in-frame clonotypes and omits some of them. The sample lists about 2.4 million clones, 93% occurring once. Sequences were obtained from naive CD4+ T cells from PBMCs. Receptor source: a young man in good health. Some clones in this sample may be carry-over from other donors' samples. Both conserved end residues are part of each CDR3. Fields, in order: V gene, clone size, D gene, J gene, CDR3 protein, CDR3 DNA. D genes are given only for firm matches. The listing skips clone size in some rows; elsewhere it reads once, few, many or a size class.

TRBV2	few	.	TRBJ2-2	CASSEGGFGTGELFF	TGTGCCAGCAGTGAAGGAGGGTTCGGCACCGGGGAGCTGTTTTTT
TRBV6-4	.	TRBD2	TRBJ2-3	CASSERLAGVGNTQYF	TGTGCCAGCAGTGAACGGCTAGCGGGAGTTGGCAATACGCAGTATTTT
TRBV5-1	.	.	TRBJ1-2	CASSLVTESYGYTF	TGCGCCAGCAGCTTGGTGACAGAGAGCTATGGCTACACCTTC
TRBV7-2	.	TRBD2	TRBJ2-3	CASSIGTSGMVGLTQYF	TGTGCCAGCAGCATCGGGACTAGCGGGATGGTGGGTCTCACGCAGTATTTT
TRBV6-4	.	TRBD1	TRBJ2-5	CASSPDRGSKTQYF	TGTGCCAGCAGTCCGGACAGGGGGTCAAAGACCCAGTACTTC
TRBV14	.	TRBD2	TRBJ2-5	CASSRIPRTTSGRAETQYF	TGTGCCAGCAGCCGCATTCCGAGGACTACTAGCGGGAGGGCAGAGACCCAGTACTTC
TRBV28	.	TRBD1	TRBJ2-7	CASSSPTGGIYEQYF	TGTGCCAGCAGTTCACCGACAGGGGGTATCTACGAGCAGTACTTC
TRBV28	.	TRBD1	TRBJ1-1	CASETLYRQGDTEAFF	TGTGCCAGCGAAACTCTTTACCGACAGGGGGACACTGAAGCTTTCTTT
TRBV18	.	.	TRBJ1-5	CASSPSGTAQPQHF	TGTGCCAGCTCACCCTCCGGGACCGCTCAGCCCCAGCATTTT
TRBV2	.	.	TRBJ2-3	CASKDGLSTDTQYF	TGTGCCAGCAAGGACGGGCTTTCCACAGATACGCAGTATTTT
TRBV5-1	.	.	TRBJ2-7	CASSFFGESYEQYF	TGCGCCAGCAGCTTCTTCGGGGAAAGCTACGAGCAGTACTTC
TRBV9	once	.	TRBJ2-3	CASSVAQGQADTQYF	TGTGCCAGCAGCGTAGCCCAGGGTCAGGCAGATACGCAGTATTTT
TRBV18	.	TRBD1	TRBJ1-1	CASSPQGQGPEAFF	TGTGCCAGCTCACCACAGGGACAGGGTCCAGAAGCTTTCTTT
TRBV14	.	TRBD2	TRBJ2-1	CASSQGALSGRPNGEQFF	TGTGCCAGCAGCCAAGGGGCCCTTAGCGGGAGGCCCAACGGTGAGCAGTTCTTC
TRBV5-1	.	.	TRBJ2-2	CASSLEGRGELFF	TGCGCCAGCAGCTTGGAGGGTCGTGGGGAGCTGTTTTTT
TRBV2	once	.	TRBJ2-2	CASSETDWNTGELFF	TGTGCCAGCAGTGAAACAGACTGGAACACCGGGGAGCTGTTTTTT
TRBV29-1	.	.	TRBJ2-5	CSVESSGSAETQYF	TGCAGCGTTGAATCGTCAGGGTCTGCGGAGACCCAGTACTTC
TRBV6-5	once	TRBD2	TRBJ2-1	CASSLAGARYNEQFF	TGTGCCAGCAGTCTAGCGGGAGCCCGGTACAATGAGCAGTTCTTC
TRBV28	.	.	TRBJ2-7	CASSRGWGEQYF	TGTGCCAGCAGCCGGGGGTGGGGCGAGCAGTACTTC
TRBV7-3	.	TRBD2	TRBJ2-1	CASSLVAGVVGEQFF	TGTGCCAGCAGCTTAGTAGCGGGAGTAGTAGGCGAGCAGTTCTTC
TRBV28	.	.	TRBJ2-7	CASSFGSGSYEQYF	TGTGCCAGCAGTTTCGGTTCGGGTTCCTACGAGCAGTACTTC
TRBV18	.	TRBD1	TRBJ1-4	CASSPRQGPMNEKLFF	TGTGCCAGCTCACCACGACAGGGTCCGATGAATGAAAAACTGTTTTTT